Listed below are T cell receptor beta chains from one sample, sequenced in a study of blood T cell repertoires in COVID-19. The table came from immunoSEQ multiplex PCR; TCRdb's copy has only in-frame clones and leaves some out. The sample lists about 160,000 clones, 85% occurring once. The source material was peripheral blood. All receptors come from a human donor with acute or convalescent COVID-19. The donor label of this sample is uncertain. Each CDR3 is given with its conserved first and last residue. Fields, in order: D gene, clone size, J gene, V gene, CDR3 protein, CDR3 DNA. The D gene is left open where the match is weak. A clone size is listed for some rows: how often the clone was seen (once, few, many), or a class if it is expanded.

D: TRBD1
size: NA
J: TRBJ2-2
V: TRBV4-1
CDR3: CASRPNPGQRSGELFF
DNA: TGCGCCAGCAGACCGAACCCGGGACAGAGGTCTGGGGAGCTGTTTTTT

D: NA
size: NA
J: TRBJ1-4
V: TRBV29-1
CDR3: CSVGGRGIGEKLFF
DNA: TGCAGCGTTGGTGGCCGGGGTATCGGTGAAAAACTGTTTTTT

D: NA
size: NA
J: TRBJ1-1
V: TRBV7-9
CDR3: CASSSTEGGPTEAFF
DNA: TGTGCCAGCAGCTCCACTGAGGGCGGTCCCACTGAAGCTTTCTTT

D: NA
size: NA
J: TRBJ2-5
V: TRBV3-1/TRBV3-2
CDR3: CASSPQLTVEGGTGNF
DNA: TGTGCCAGCAGCCCTCAACTGACCGTGGAGGGGGGGACGGGGAACTTC

D: NA
size: NA
J: TRBJ2-2
V: TRBV7-9
CDR3: CASSPPLTGELFF
DNA: TGTGCCAGCAGCCCTCCCCTAACCGGGGAGCTGTTTTTT

D: NA
size: once
J: TRBJ1-6
V: TRBV7-8
CDR3: CASSRWTVNSPLHF
DNA: TGTGCCAGCAGCCGATGGACAGTTAATTCACCCCTCCACTTT

D: NA
size: NA
J: TRBJ2-3
V: TRBV6-1
CDR3: CASSETVFSTDTQYF
DNA: TGTGCCAGCAGTGAGACAGTCTTCTCTACAGATACGCAGTATTTT

D: NA
size: NA
J: TRBJ1-1
V: TRBV9
CDR3: CASSVTTANTEAFF
DNA: TGTGCCAGCAGCGTAACGACAGCGAACACTGAAGCTTTCTTT

D: TRBD1
size: once
J: TRBJ1-5
V: TRBV30
CDR3: CAWSVVGGPNQPQHF
DNA: TGTGCCTGGAGTGTAGTAGGGGGCCCGAATCAGCCCCAGCATTTT

D: NA
size: NA
J: TRBJ1-5
V: TRBV19
CDR3: CASSMGSGVGNQPQHF
DNA: TGTGCCAGTAGTATGGGGTCAGGGGTAGGTAATCAGCCCCAGCATTTT

D: NA
size: NA
J: TRBJ1-4
V: TRBV12-5
CDR3: CASGLEPEREKLFF
DNA: TGTGCTAGTGGACTTGAACCCGAGCGAGAAAAACTGTTTTTT

D: NA
size: NA
J: TRBJ1-1
V: TRBV4-3
CDR3: CASSRQPSNTEAFF
DNA: TGCGCCAGCAGCAGACAGCCTTCGAACACTGAAGCTTTCTTT

D: TRBD1
size: NA
J: TRBJ1-2
V: TRBV5-6
CDR3: CASSREDRGGYGYTF
DNA: TGTGCCAGCAGCCGGGAGGACAGGGGCGGCTATGGCTACACCTTC

D: TRBD1
size: once
J: TRBJ1-5
V: TRBV5-8
CDR3: CASSLWQDRGRSQPQHF
DNA: TGTGCCAGCAGCTTGTGGCAAGACAGGGGGCGGTCTCAGCCCCAGCATTTT

D: TRBD1
size: NA
J: TRBJ2-7
V: TRBV2
CDR3: CASRGQGNEQYF
DNA: TGTGCCAGCAGGGGACAGGGGAACGAGCAGTACTTC

D: NA
size: NA
J: TRBJ1-4
V: TRBV18
CDR3: CASSFSRDNNEKLFF
DNA: TGTGCCAGCTCTTTCTCCCGGGACAATAATGAAAAACTGTTTTTT

D: TRBD2
size: NA
J: TRBJ2-1
V: TRBV19
CDR3: CASSIGTGTTVYNEQFF
DNA: TGTGCCAGTAGTATAGGAACCGGGACTACCGTCTACAATGAGCAGTTCTTC

D: TRBD1
size: once
J: TRBJ1-5
V: TRBV12-5
CDR3: CASGLAPTGRVNQPQHF
DNA: TGTGCTAGTGGTTTGGCCCCGACAGGGCGGGTAAATCAGCCCCAGCATTTT

D: TRBD1
size: NA
J: TRBJ2-7
V: TRBV27
CDR3: CASTGTGKREQYF
DNA: TGTGCCAGCACTGGGACAGGGAAGCGAGAGCAGTACTTC

D: TRBD1
size: NA
J: TRBJ1-4
V: TRBV5-1
CDR3: CASSTGGPAGLFF
DNA: TGCGCCAGCAGCACAGGGGGCCCGGCTGGGCTGTTTTTT

D: NA
size: NA
J: TRBJ1-1
V: TRBV6-5
CDR3: CAIRTGRGYTEAFF
DNA: TGTGCCATCCGAACAGGGAGGGGTTACACTGAAGCTTTCTTT

D: TRBD1
size: NA
J: TRBJ1-6
V: TRBV3-1/TRBV3-2
CDR3: CASSHGTGGLTYNSPLHF
DNA: TGTGCCAGCAGCCACGGGACAGGGGGCCTCACCTATAATTCACCCCTCCACTTT

D: NA
size: NA
J: TRBJ2-7
V: TRBV6-2/TRBV6-3
CDR3: CASSYSAPRYEQYF
DNA: TGTGCCAGCAGTTACTCGGCCCCCCGATACGAGCAGTACTTC

D: NA
size: once
J: TRBJ1-5
V: TRBV6-2/TRBV6-3
CDR3: CASSYSRAGLESNQPQHF
DNA: TGTGCCAGCAGTTACTCGAGGGCAGGACTAGAGAGCAATCAGCCCCAGCATTTT

D: NA
size: NA
J: TRBJ1-6
V: TRBV7-9
CDR3: CASSFPAVVPLHF
DNA: TGTGCCAGCAGCTTCCCGGCGGTCGTCCCCCTCCACTTT

D: TRBD1
size: NA
J: TRBJ1-1
V: TRBV19
CDR3: CASNTGDVRSTEAFF
DNA: TGTGCCAGTAATACAGGGGATGTTCGAAGCACTGAAGCTTTCTTT

D: TRBD2
size: NA
J: TRBJ2-3
V: TRBV19
CDR3: CASSIELAGPDTQYF
DNA: TGTGCCAGTAGTATAGAGCTAGCGGGGCCAGATACGCAGTATTTT

D: TRBD1
size: NA
J: TRBJ1-2
V: TRBV11-2
CDR3: CASSGRGQDINYGYTF
DNA: TGTGCCAGCAGCGGCAGGGGGCAGGATATTAACTATGGCTACACCTTC

D: TRBD1
size: NA
J: TRBJ1-2
V: TRBV5-1
CDR3: CASSLTGQNYGYTF
DNA: TGCGCCAGCAGCTTGACGGGACAGAACTATGGCTACACCTTC

D: NA
size: NA
J: TRBJ1-4
V: TRBV7-2
CDR3: CASSNSNNEKLFF
DNA: TGTGCCAGCAGCAACAGTAATAATGAAAAACTGTTTTTT

D: NA
size: NA
J: TRBJ1-3
V: TRBV6-6
CDR3: CASNTVLSGNTIYF
DNA: TGTGCCAGCAACACAGTCCTCTCTGGAAACACCATATATTTT

D: TRBD1
size: NA
J: TRBJ1-1
V: TRBV4-1
CDR3: CASSPGHRGATEAFF
DNA: TGCGCCAGCAGCCCTGGGCACAGGGGGGCCACTGAAGCTTTCTTT

D: TRBD1
size: NA
J: TRBJ1-1
V: TRBV9
CDR3: CASSGFQGAGTEAFF
DNA: TGTGCCAGCAGCGGGTTTCAGGGGGCAGGCACTGAAGCTTTCTTT

D: TRBD2
size: once
J: TRBJ2-1
V: TRBV7-2
CDR3: CASSLDLAGPYNEQFF
DNA: TGTGCCAGCAGCTTAGACCTAGCGGGGCCCTACAATGAGCAGTTCTTC

D: TRBD1
size: NA
J: TRBJ1-1
V: TRBV4-1
CDR3: CASSKEGQGNTEAFF
DNA: TGCGCCAGCAGCAAAGAGGGACAGGGAAACACTGAAGCTTTCTTT

D: NA
size: NA
J: TRBJ2-6
V: TRBV7-2
CDR3: CASSFFRGSGANVLTF
DNA: TGTGCCAGCAGCTTTTTCAGGGGCTCTGGGGCCAACGTCCTGACTTTC

D: TRBD1
size: NA
J: TRBJ1-5
V: TRBV6-5
CDR3: CASSSGGPQHF
DNA: TGTGCCAGCAGTTCAGGGGGGCCCCAGCATTTT

D: NA
size: once
J: TRBJ1-2
V: TRBV18
CDR3: CASSPQGDYGYTF
DNA: TGTGCCAGCTCACCACAGGGGGACTATGGCTACACCTTC

D: TRBD1
size: NA
J: TRBJ1-2
V: TRBV10-3
CDR3: CAIGRGRDYGYTF
DNA: TGTGCCATCGGTAGGGGGCGCGACTATGGCTACACCTTC

D: TRBD1
size: NA
J: TRBJ2-7
V: TRBV6-5
CDR3: CASSYLGDRDYEQYF
DNA: TGTGCCAGCAGTTACCTGGGGGACAGAGACTACGAGCAGTACTTC

D: NA
size: once
J: TRBJ1-6
V: TRBV5-1
CDR3: CASRRETVNSPLHF
DNA: TGCGCCAGCAGGAGGGAAACGGTGAATTCACCCCTCCACTTT

D: NA
size: NA
J: TRBJ2-1
V: TRBV24-1
CDR3: CATSDFWQDEQFF
DNA: TGTGCCACCAGTGATTTTTGGCAGGATGAGCAGTTCTTC

D: TRBD1
size: NA
J: TRBJ1-5
V: TRBV30
CDR3: CAWSVLGTGTNQPQHF
DNA: TGTGCCTGGAGTGTTTTAGGGACAGGGACAAATCAGCCCCAGCATTTT

D: NA
size: NA
J: TRBJ2-5
V: TRBV7-8
CDR3: CASSLMARSETQYF
DNA: TGTGCCAGCAGCTTAATGGCTAGAAGCGAGACCCAGTACTTC

D: TRBD2
size: NA
J: TRBJ2-7
V: TRBV4-2
CDR3: CASSQEASGDYEQYF
DNA: TGTGCCAGCAGCCAAGAGGCTAGCGGGGACTACGAGCAGTACTTC

D: NA
size: NA
J: TRBJ1-2
V: TRBV6-5
CDR3: CASSLTANYGYTF
DNA: TGTGCCAGCAGTTTGACAGCAAACTATGGCTACACCTTC